A selection of T cell receptor beta chains follows, all from one sample in a study of shared clonotypes between healthy human individuals. Some clones are missing from TCRdb's copy, which holds only in-frame ones; the method was immunoSEQ multiplex PCR. Of around 2,100,000 clones listed, less than 95% are singletons. Sequencing was performed on naive CD8+ T cells sorted from blood. The receptor set was obtained from a man aged 18-30 years in good health. The CDR3 runs from the conserved cysteine through the conserved F or W. The order of the fields is clone size, J gene, D gene, V gene, CDR3 DNA, CDR3 protein. The D gene is left open where the match is weak. Clone size appears in some rows only: once, few, many, or a class for an expanded clone.

.,TRBJ1-5,.,TRBV7-9,TGTGCCAGCAGCTTAGGGGCAGAGGGGGGCCAGCCCCAGCATTTT,CASSLGAEGGQPQHF
.,TRBJ1-5,.,TRBV2,TGTGCCAGCAGTGCCGGCGGGAGCAATCAGCCCCAGCATTTT,CASSAGGSNQPQHF
.,TRBJ2-3,.,TRBV5-1,TGCGCCAGCAGCTCCGAACCCGGCCCCGAGGGGTATTTT,CASSSEPGPEGYF
.,TRBJ1-1,.,TRBV27,TGTGCCAGCAGTTTGGTCATGTCGAACACTGAAGCTTTCTTT,CASSLVMSNTEAFF
.,TRBJ1-6,.,TRBV9,TGTGCCAGCAGCGTAGACGGAGACTATAATTCACCCCTCCACTTT,CASSVDGDYNSPLHF
.,TRBJ2-5,.,TRBV12-5,TGTGCTAGTGGGCAACAGGGAGATCCTCAAGAGACCCAGTACTTC,CASGQQGDPQETQYF
.,TRBJ2-6,.,TRBV5-1,TGCGCCAGCAGACTGGGGCAGGGCCCCTCTGGGGCCAACGTCCTGACTTTC,CASRLGQGPSGANVLTF
.,TRBJ1-3,TRBD1,TRBV30,TGTGCCTGGAGTGAGGGGACAGAGGGAACTGGAAACACCATATATTTT,CAWSEGTEGTGNTIYF
.,TRBJ2-2,.,TRBV15,TGTGCCACCAGCCCACTCGCCGGTACCGGGGAGCTGTTTTTT,CATSPLAGTGELFF
.,TRBJ2-2,.,TRBV6-1,TGTGCCAGCAGTGAATCGGGGTTGGCCGGGGAGCTGTTTTTT,CASSESGLAGELFF
once,TRBJ1-2,TRBD1,TRBV10-3,TGTGCCATCAGTGAGTCGGTTGGACAGGGGGTTAACTATGGCTACACCTTC,CAISESVGQGVNYGYTF
.,TRBJ2-5,TRBD1,TRBV5-4,TGTGCCAGCAGCCTCTGGACAGGGGGAGAGACCCAGTACTTC,CASSLWTGGETQYF
.,TRBJ2-1,.,TRBV15,TGTGCCACCAGCAGAGATAGGGCCGGGGAAGAGGGCTACAATGAGCAGTTCTTC,CATSRDRAGEEGYNEQFF
.,TRBJ2-2,TRBD2,TRBV9,TGTGCCAGCAGCCCGGGGGGGACGCCGAACACCGGGGAGCTGTTTTTT,CASSPGGTPNTGELFF
.,TRBJ2-1,TRBD2,TRBV9,TGTGCCAGCAGCGTAGGTGTGATGGGCAGAACTAGCGAGAGCTCCTACAATGAGCAGTTCTTC,CASSVGVMGRTSESSYNEQFF
.,TRBJ2-7,.,TRBV27,TGTGCCAGCTCCCTCGGGTCGGAGAACCCCTACGAGCAGTACTTC,CASSLGSENPYEQYF
.,TRBJ2-7,.,TRBV19,TGTGCCAGTAGTGAGGTGGGAGGCCTGACCTACGAGCAGTACTTC,CASSEVGGLTYEQYF
.,TRBJ1-2,.,TRBV4-3,TGCGCCAGCAGCATGGACAGCTATGGCTACACCTTC,CASSMDSYGYTF
once,TRBJ2-1,.,TRBV2,TGTGCCAGCAGTGAAGGAGAGGGTTACAATGAGCAGTTCTTC,CASSEGEGYNEQFF
.,TRBJ2-7,.,TRBV4-3,TGCGCCAGCAGCCAAGAAGGGCAGCGCGCCTTCTACGAGCAGTACTTC,CASSQEGQRAFYEQYF
.,TRBJ1-2,TRBD1,TRBV27,TGTGCCAGCAGCCTTATTGGAGGGGGCAACTATGGCTACACCTTC,CASSLIGGGNYGYTF
.,TRBJ2-7,TRBD1,TRBV15,TGTGCCACCAGCAGAGACAGGGGGTACGAGCAGTACTTC,CATSRDRGYEQYF
.,TRBJ2-7,.,TRBV5-4,TGTGCCAGCAGCGGGGCGGCTGGGGCTCCCCTCGAGCAGTACTTC,CASSGAAGAPLEQYF
.,TRBJ2-2,.,TRBV9,TGTGCCAGCAGCGGGGGTCCCGGGGAGCTGTTTTTT,CASSGGPGELFF
.,TRBJ1-6,.,TRBV27,TGTGCCATCCGAAACAGGGACCTTTCACCCCTCCACTTT,CAIRNRDLSPLHF
.,TRBJ2-1,TRBD1,TRBV6-1,TGTGCCAGCAGCCGGGACAGGAGCTCCTACAATGAGCAGTTCTTC,CASSRDRSSYNEQFF
.,TRBJ2-5,.,TRBV29-1,TGCAGCGCCGAGGAGACAGAGACCCAGTACTTC,CSAEETETQYF
.,TRBJ2-3,TRBD2,TRBV15,TGTGCCATCGCTCGACTAGCGGACAGCACAGATACGCAGTATTTT,CAIARLADSTDTQYF
.,TRBJ2-1,TRBD1,TRBV6-4,TGTGCCAGCAGTTTTGACAGGGACAATGAGCAGTTCTTC,CASSFDRDNEQFF
.,TRBJ1-5,TRBD1,TRBV4-3,TGCGCCAGCAGCCAAGAGCAGGGGGGATATCAGCCCCAGCATTTT,CASSQEQGGYQPQHF
few,TRBJ2-7,TRBD1,TRBV30,TGTGCCTGGAAGGGACAGGGGGCTAGTGAGCAGTACTTC,CAWKGQGASEQYF
once,TRBJ2-7,.,TRBV6-1,TGTGCCAGCAGTGAATACGGGGGCCACAGCTCCTACGAGCAGTACTTC,CASSEYGGHSSYEQYF
.,TRBJ1-1,.,TRBV30,TGTGCCTGGAGTTCGTGGGGGGCGATCACTGAAGCTTTCTTT,CAWSSWGAITEAFF